The 16 T cell receptor beta chains presented below share a single source sample, sequenced in a study of cytomegalovirus exposure and HLA in healthy donors. This table comes from immunoSEQ multiplex PCR, and its TCRdb copy is limited to in-frame clones, with some not included. The sample includes approximately 80,000 clones, 90% to 95% of them seen just once. Specimen: PBMCs. Receptor source: a woman aged 25-40 years in good health and CMV-seronegative.

This clone was counted a few times. This chain joins TRBV7-2 and TRBJ2-7; 7 nucleotides line up with TRBD1. Germline V CDR1 and CDR2: SGHTA, FQGNSA. The J segment lost 0 bases and the V segment lost 5 bases, leaving 7 bases of the junction unmatched. The CDR3 is 15 amino acids. The CDR3 DNA is TGTGCCAGCAGCCAACAGACAGGGTCCTCCTACGAGCAGTACTTC. This sequence encodes CASSQQTGSSYEQYF.

The rearrangement joins TRBV19 to TRBJ1-1; TRBD1 aligns across 7 bases. The junction had 14 bases not matched to a gene; V was cut back by 7 bases and J by 9 bases. Germline CDR1 and CDR2: LNHDA and SQIVND (reference sequence). This CDR3 spans 14 amino acids. CDR3: CASTSGGRGTKAFF. For the CDR3, the DNA is TGTGCCAGTACGTCAGGGGGGCGCGGAACAAAAGCTTTCTTT.

V and J are TRBV30 and TRBJ1-5; TRBD1 aligns across 7 bases. Germline CDR1 and CDR2: GTSNPN and SVGIG (reference sequence). V was pared by 0 bases and J by 2 bases, with 1 base of the junction left unmatched. CDR3 length: 14 residues. The CDR3 loop reads CAWSVGQGNQPQHF. CDR3 DNA: TGTGCCTGGAGTGTAGGACAGGGCAATCAGCCCCAGCATTTT.

The chain combines TRBV15 with TRBJ1-5; 7 bases agree with TRBD1. CDR1 and CDR2 from the germline V gene are LNHNV and YYDKDF (reference sequence). The CDR3 consists of 17 residues. The V gene end was trimmed by 2 bases and the J gene end by 4 bases; junction bases not matched to a gene: 11. The CDR3 region has the DNA TGTGCCACCAGCAGACGTGCTCCGGGACAGTTAAATCAGCCCCAGCATTTT. Translated: CATSRRAPGQLNQPQHF.

A word on this clone: At one of its ends the junction is not consistent with the germline gene, which may arise from a read error. The V call is TRBV4-2, the J call TRBJ1-1, with TRBD1 matching over 7 bases. Germline-derived CDR1 and CDR2 are LGHNA and YNFKEQ. This CDR3 comprises 23 residues. The CDR3 reads CASNQDRVFPSEEYRLPGTEAFF. In DNA form, the CDR3 reads TGTGCCAGCAACCAAGACAGGGTCTTTCCCAGCGAAGAGTACCGTCTCCCTGGGACTGAAGCTTTCTTT.

The chain links TRBV19 to TRBJ1-4; TRBD1 matches 11 bases. The CDR3 is 17 residues long. Germline CDR1 is LNHDA and CDR2 is SQIVND (reference sequence). The ends lost 5 bases at V and 2 bases at J; junction bases unmatched: 7. The chain's CDR3 is CASSHRDRGITNEKLFF. The CDR3 DNA reads TGTGCCAGTAGTCACCGGGACAGGGGGATCACTAATGAAAAACTGTTTTTT. The variable domain in full, completed from reference TRBV19 and TRBJ1-4, reads DGGITQSPKYLFRKEGQNVTLSCEQNLNHDAMYWYRQDPGQGLRLIYYSQIVNDFQKGDIAEGYSVSREKKESFPLTVTSAQKNPTAFYLCASSHRDRGITNEKLFFGSGTQLSVL.

The V and J genes are TRBV19 and TRBJ2-6; 7 bases are a match to TRBD1. V was pared by 7 bases and J by 0 bases, with 9 bases of the junction left unmatched. There are 17 residues in the CDR3. Per the germline V gene, CDR1 is LNHDA and CDR2 is SQIVND (reference sequence). The CDR3 here is CASNRQGDPSGANVLTF. The CDR3 coding sequence is TGTGCCAGTAACCGACAGGGAGACCCCTCTGGGGCCAACGTCCTGACTTTC.

This clone was detected only once. Because the CDR3's place on the DNA is in doubt, the DNA is left out and the CDR3 is given as listed by TCRdb. This chain connects TRBV28 to TRBJ2-7; the table's D call, TRBD1, was not checked against the DNA. Germline-derived CDR1 and CDR2 are MDHEN and SYDVKM. The length of the CDR3 is 17 amino acids, counting both ends. This chain's CDR3 is CASSTSGQSPLWREQYF.

The count of this clone is one. The chain recombines TRBV28 with TRBJ1-2; D might be TRBD1 (5 bases). CDR1 MDHEN and CDR2 SYDVKM come from the germline V gene. This CDR3 is built from 15 residues. The V end lost 2 bases, the J end lost 4 bases, and 14 bases lay between the germline ends. The CDR3 spells CASSLGAGRPYGYTF. The CDR3 DNA sequence: TGTGCCAGCAGTTTAGGGGCGGGGAGGCCCTATGGCTACACCTTC.

This sequence joins TRBV5-5 and TRBJ1-6, with D tentatively TRBD1 (5 bases). The germline gives CDR1 SGHKS, CDR2 YYEKEE (reference sequence). The length of the CDR3 is 15 residues. V dropped 1 base and J dropped 9 bases, with 14 bases sitting between them. The CDR3 DNA reads TGTGCCAGCAGCTTGCTGACAGTCGGGGGTTCACCCCTCCACTTT. Residues: CASSLLTVGGSPLHF.

This chain connects TRBV6-1 to TRBJ2-5; 7 bases line up with TRBD1. Germline values: CDR1 MNHNS, CDR2 SASEGT. This CDR3 comprises 15 residues. J gave up 4 bases and V 1 base, and 6 bases lay outside the gene matches. The CDR3 DNA follows: TGTGCCAGCAGTGAAGTGACAGGGATTTTAGAGACCCAGTACTTC. The encoded protein is CASSEVTGILETQYF.

This rearrangement joins TRBV6-6 to TRBJ1-5; 11 bases map to TRBD1. V was pared by 11 bases and J by 6 bases, with 9 bases of the junction left unmatched. This CDR3 has 14 amino acids. Germline V lookup: CDR1 MNHNY, CDR2 SVGAGI (reference sequence). Written as DNA, the CDR3 is TGTGCCGGCGCAAGGACAGGGGGCGGTCAGCCCCAGCATTTT. Protein product: CAGARTGGGQPQHF.

This rearrangement joins TRBV6-5 to TRBJ1-1; 7 bases agree with TRBD1. CDR3 length: 14 residues. The V segment lost 4 bases and the J segment 0 bases; nucleotides outside the gene matches: 2. Looked up from germline, CDR1 is MNHEY and CDR2 is SVGAGI. The CDR3 protein is CASSWGQMNTEAFF. The CDR3 DNA follows: TGTGCCAGCAGTTGGGGACAGATGAACACTGAAGCTTTCTTT.

In this sample, this clone turned up a few times. The gene calls are TRBV9 and TRBJ2-2; no clear D gene. CDR3 length: 12 residues. In germline, CDR1 is SGDLS, CDR2 YYNGEE. The V gene lost 4 bases and the J gene lost 7 bases, with 8 bases spanning the gap. This CDR3 reads CASSPRHGELFF. CDR3 nucleotide sequence: TGTGCCAGCAGCCCCCGACACGGGGAGCTGTTTTTT. The full variable domain, its missing parts supplied by reference TRBV9 and TRBJ2-2, is DSGVTQTPKHLITATGQRVTLRCSPRSGDLSVYWYQQSLDQGLQFLIQYYNGEERAKGNILERFSAQQFPDLHSELNLSSLELGDSALYFCASSPRHGELFFGEGSRLTVL.

The chain employs TRBV5-4 and TRBJ1-1; no definite D call. Trimming took off 4 bases at V and 4 bases at J, with 11 bases between the two ends. This CDR3 has 13 amino acids. Germline CDR1 and CDR2: SGHNT and YYREEE (reference sequence). CDR3 DNA: TGTGCCAGCAGCCCGACGGGGATCACTGAAGCTTTCTTT. This codes for CASSPTGITEAFF.

V is TRBV7-8 and J is TRBJ1-6; 7 bases match TRBD1. The V segment lost 1 base and the J segment 3 bases; nucleotides outside the gene matches: 0. The CDR3 covers 15 residues. Per the germline V gene, CDR1 is SGHVS and CDR2 is FQNEAQ. For the CDR3, the DNA is TGTGCCAGCAGCTTAGGACAGGGCTATAATTCACCCCTCCACTTT. It codes for CASSLGQGYNSPLHF.